What follows are 9 T cell receptor beta chains derived from one specimen sequenced in a study of CD8+ T cells in alopecia areata. Following extraction, RNA underwent reverse transcription to cDNA, which served as the sequencing template. Assay: immunoSEQ multiplex PCR; the TCRdb copy retains only in-frame clones and omits some. This sample has 60,000 to 85,000 clones; 25% to 35% occur once, and the top ten carry more than 12%. This sample's treatment: oral pan-JAK inhibitor, 5-10 mg twice daily. The specimen was CD8+ T cells sorted from blood, collected at week 4, from a patient treated with tofacitinib. Source of these receptors: a human donor with alopecia areata.

CDR3 amino acids: CAWSRGLDSYNEQFF. The DNA of the CDR3 is TGTGCCTGGAGTCGAGGCCTGGACTCCTACAATGAGCAGTTCTTC. This chain connects TRBV30 to TRBJ2-1; no definite D call. Trimming took off 2 bases at V and 0 bases at J, with 11 bases between the two ends. The CDR3 covers 15 residues. The germline gives CDR1 GTSNPN, CDR2 SVGIG (reference sequence).

This sequence joins TRBV7-2 and TRBJ2-7; weak D call: TRBD2 (6 bases). This CDR3 contains 16 residues. Trimming cost V 4 bases and J 1 base, with 17 bases left between them. CDR1 and CDR2 from the germline V gene are SGHTA and FQGNSA. The DNA of the CDR3 is TGTGCCAGCAGCTCGCCCCTACGGGGAGGATCCTACGAGCAGTACTTC. Encoded protein: CASSSPLRGGSYEQYF.

The CDR3: CSVHDGETQYF. DNA for the CDR3: TGCAGCGTTCACGACGGAGAGACCCAGTACTTC. The J gene is TRBJ2-5, the V gene TRBV29-1; D is unresolved. The V end lost 5 bases, the J end lost 4 bases, and 8 bases lay between the germline ends. CDR3 length equals 11 residues. Germline CDR1 and CDR2: SQVTM and ANQGSEA.

CDR3 protein: CSVDPGTAILYNEQFF. CDR3 sequence (DNA): TGCAGCGTTGATCCCGGGACGGCAATTCTCTACAATGAGCAGTTCTTC. The V call is TRBV29-1, the J call TRBJ2-1, with D tentatively TRBD1 or TRBD2 (5 bases each). V was cut by 3 bases and J by 3 bases, with 18 bases left in between. The CDR3 has 16 residues. The germline gives CDR1 SQVTM, CDR2 ANQGSEA.

This clone came up a few times. The genes are TRBV9 and TRBJ2-1; the D gene is possibly TRBD2 (6 bases). The V gene's germline CDR1 is SGDLS and CDR2 YYNGEE. The CDR3 has 13 amino acids. Trimming left V 3 bases short and J 4 bases short, with 8 bases between. For the CDR3, the DNA is TGTGCCAGCAGCGGAGGGACTTACAATGAGCAGTTCTTC. Its protein product is CASSGGTYNEQFF.

The chain carries TRBV29-1 and TRBJ2-7, with D unclear. This CDR3 has 11 residues. The V end was cut by 0 bases, the J end by 3 bases, with 3 bases between. Germline assignment: CDR1 SQVTM and CDR2 ANQGSEA. This CDR3 is CSVEEGYEQYF. DNA of the CDR3: TGCAGCGTTGAAGAGGGCTACGAGCAGTACTTC.

V gene TRBV30 combines with J gene TRBJ1-1; 7 bases fit TRBD1. This CDR3 contains 12 residues. Germline V gene lookup returns CDR1 GTSNPN and CDR2 SVGIG (reference sequence). Trimming took 5 bases from V and 11 from J; bases not matched to a gene: 11. CDR3 region: CAWGLDRVEAFF. In DNA form, the CDR3 reads TGTGCCTGGGGACTCGACAGGGTCGAGGCTTTCTTT.

This clone was found once. V gene TRBV10-1 combines with J gene TRBJ2-3; 7 bases align to TRBD1. Germline V gene data show CDR1 as WNHNN and CDR2 as SYGVQD (reference sequence). With V trimmed by 8 bases and J by 1 base, 6 bases remained unmatched. The CDR3 consists of 14 residues. The CDR3 loop reads CASPDRTGTDTQYF. DNA for the CDR3: TGCGCCAGCCCGGACAGGACTGGCACAGATACGCAGTATTTT.

The chain employs TRBV13 and TRBJ2-3; D might be TRBD2 (5 bases). CDR1 PRHDT and CDR2 FYEKMQ come from the germline V gene (reference sequence). V lost 5 bases and J 6 bases, leaving 9 bases between the germline ends. This CDR3 is 12 amino acids long. This chain's CDR3 is CASSIRRDTQYF. In DNA form, the CDR3 reads TGTGCCAGCAGCATCAGGAGGGATACGCAGTATTTT.